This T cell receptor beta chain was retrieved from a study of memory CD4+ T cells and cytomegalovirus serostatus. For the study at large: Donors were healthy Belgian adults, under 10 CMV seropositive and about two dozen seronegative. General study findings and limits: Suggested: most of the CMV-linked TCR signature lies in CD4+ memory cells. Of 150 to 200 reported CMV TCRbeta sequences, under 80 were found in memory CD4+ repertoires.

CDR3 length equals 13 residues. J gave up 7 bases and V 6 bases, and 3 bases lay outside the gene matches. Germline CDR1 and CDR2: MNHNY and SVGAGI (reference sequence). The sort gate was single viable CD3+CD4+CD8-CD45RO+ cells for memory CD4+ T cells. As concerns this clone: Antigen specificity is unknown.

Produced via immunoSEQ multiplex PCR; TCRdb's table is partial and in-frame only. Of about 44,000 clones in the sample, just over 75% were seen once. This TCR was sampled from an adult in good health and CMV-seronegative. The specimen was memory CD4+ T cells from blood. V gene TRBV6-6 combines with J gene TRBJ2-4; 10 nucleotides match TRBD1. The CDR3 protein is CASSGQGVNIQYF. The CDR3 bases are TGTGCCAGCAGCGGACAGGGGGTGAACATTCAGTACTTC.